The rows below give T cell receptor beta chains drawn from one sample of a study of Ad26.COV2.S vaccination and SARS-CoV-2 variants. Some clones are missing from TCRdb's copy, which holds only in-frame ones; the method was immunoSEQ multiplex PCR. The sample carries approximately 480,000 clones, roughly nine tenths recorded once. This specimen was peripheral blood, taken in a trial of Ad26.COV2.S vaccine versus placebo. Source of these receptors: a person aged 18 to 65 who received the Ad26.COV2.S COVID-19 vaccine or a placebo. Both conserved end residues are part of each CDR3. D genes are given only for firm matches.

.	TRBV27	16	TRBJ2-7	TGTGCCAGCAGAACACCCGGGACAGCGGGCGCCTACGAGCAGTACTTC	CASRTPGTAGAYEQYF
.	TRBV6-2/TRBV6-3	15	TRBJ2-7	TGTGCCAGCAGTTCTGTGGGAGGCCGACTCTACGAGCAGTACTTC	CASSSVGGRLYEQYF
TRBD1	TRBV11-2	15	TRBJ2-1	TGTGCCAGCAGCTTAGCCGGGACAGGTCTAGGCGAGCAGTTCTTC	CASSLAGTGLGEQFF
TRBD2	TRBV28	16	TRBJ2-1	TGTGCCAGCATAACCGGTGGCGGGGGATATTACAATGAGCAGTTCTTC	CASITGGGGYYNEQFF
.	TRBV4-2	13	TRBJ2-5	TGTGCCAGCAGCCAGGCAGGCGACACGGCCCAGTACTTC	CASSQAGDTAQYF
.	TRBV5-1	18	TRBJ1-4	TGCGCCAGCAGCCCGGTGGGGGGACCCCTCGCAACTAATGAAAAACTGTTTTTT	CASSPVGGPLATNEKLFF
TRBD1	TRBV18	15	TRBJ1-1	TGTGCCAGCTCACCCCTGGACAGGGCAGGCACTGAAGCTTTCTTT	CASSPLDRAGTEAFF
TRBD2	TRBV28	15	TRBJ2-1	TGTGCCAGCAGGAGCTCTAGCGGGTATACGGATGAGCAGTTCTTC	CASRSSSGYTDEQFF
TRBD2	TRBV2	15	TRBJ2-2	TGTGCCAGCAGTGACGAGACTAGCACGACCGGGGAGCTGTTTTTT	CASSDETSTTGELFF
.	TRBV13	15	TRBJ1-1	TGTGCCAGCAGCTCTGCCCGATCCTTGAACACTGAAGCTTTCTTT	CASSSARSLNTEAFF
.	TRBV19	13	TRBJ1-4	TGTGCCAGTAGTCAAGGGACGAGCGAAAAACTGTTTTTT	CASSQGTSEKLFF